The 15 T cell receptor beta chains reported below all come from one sample, sequenced in a study of T cell responses to AZD1222 COVID-19 vaccine. TCRdb's copy holds only in-frame clones and misses some; the assay was immunoSEQ multiplex PCR. The sample carries about 120,000 clones, approximately 90% recorded once. The sample here was peripheral blood, taken on day 0 of AZD1222 vaccination. The receptors originated from an adult in good health.

The genes are TRBV7-8 and TRBJ2-5; D call uncertain. The CDR3 is 11 residues long. Germline CDR1 is SGHVS and CDR2 is FQNEAQ. Trimming shortened V by 5 bases and J by 3 bases, and 4 bases separated the two germline ends. This chain's CDR3 is CASSPKETQYF. The CDR3 nucleotides are TGTGCCAGCAGCCCGAAAGAGACCCAGTACTTC.

The genes are TRBV10-2 and TRBJ1-6; 7 nucleotides line up with TRBD1. Germline assignment: CDR1 WSHSY and CDR2 SAAADI. This CDR3 is 13 amino acids long. With V trimmed by 8 bases and J by 10 bases, 8 bases remained unmatched. CDR3 sequence (DNA): TGCGCCAGCCAGGGTCAGGGGGTATCACCCCTCCACTTT. This translates into CASQGQGVSPLHF.

The chain is built from TRBV9 and TRBJ2-3; D remains ambiguous. The length of the CDR3 is 14 residues. The V end was cut by 2 bases, the J end by 2 bases, with 9 bases between. The germline V gene has CDR1 SGDLS and CDR2 YYNGEE. The CDR3 nucleotides read TGTGCCAGCAGCGTCAGTCTAGACACAGATACGCAGTATTTT. It codes for CASSVSLDTDTQYF.

The chain combines TRBV28 with TRBJ1-1; D is undetermined. V lost 2 bases and J lost 1, with 8 bases in between. Per germline, CDR1 MDHEN and CDR2 SYDVKM. The CDR3 covers 14 residues. The CDR3 loop is CASSLAIANTEAFF. DNA for the CDR3: TGTGCCAGCAGTTTAGCAATAGCGAACACTGAAGCTTTCTTT.

This clone was seen more than once but under ten times. V and J are TRBV20-1 and TRBJ2-7; 13 nucleotides align to TRBD2. This CDR3 spans 14 amino acids. Trimming cost V 6 bases and J 6 bases; bases outside gene matches: 8. Germline CDR1 DFQATT, CDR2 SNEGSKA (reference sequence). CDR3 in DNA: TGCAGTGCAAGTAGGACTAGCGGGAGTGCCGAGCAGTACTTC. Translating it yields CSASRTSGSAEQYF.

The chain links TRBV10-3 to TRBJ2-5; no clear D gene. V lost 0 bases and J lost 2, with 7 bases in between. The CDR3 runs 14 residues. The germline CDR1 and CDR2 sequences are ENHRY and SYGVKD. CDR3 residues: CAISESVGQETQYF. The CDR3 DNA sequence: TGTGCCATCAGTGAGTCCGTGGGACAAGAGACCCAGTACTTC.

J is TRBJ1-1 and V is TRBV28, with 9 bases fitting TRBD1. Trimming cost V 1 base and J 4 bases; bases outside gene matches: 4. Germline V CDR1 and CDR2: MDHEN, SYDVKM. The CDR3 has 15 amino acids. In DNA form, the CDR3 reads TGTGCCAGCAGTTTATACAGGGGGCAGAGCACTGAAGCTTTCTTT. Its translation is CASSLYRGQSTEAFF.

J is TRBJ1-2 and V is TRBV12-3 or TRBV12-4; D not certain. This CDR3 has 12 amino acids. Trimming left V 5 bases short and J 5 bases short, with 9 bases between. The CDR3 DNA is TGTGCCAGCAGTCCCCTTCCATATGGCTACACCTTC. As protein: CASSPLPYGYTF.

The rearrangement joins TRBV12-5 to TRBJ2-1; D gene ambiguous. The CDR3 sequence is 14 residues long. Trimming took 1 base from V and 3 from J, leaving 7 bases between them. The germline gives CDR1 LGHNT, CDR2 FRNRAP. This chain's CDR3 is CASGLGGYYNEQFF. DNA of the CDR3: TGTGCTAGTGGTTTGGGTGGGTACTACAATGAGCAGTTCTTC.

This chain links TRBV11-3 with TRBJ2-7; 8 bases are shared with TRBD1. The length of the CDR3 is 16 residues. CDR1 and CDR2 from the germline V gene are SGHNT and YENEEA. The junction had 10 bases not matched to a gene; V was cut back by 0 bases and J by 6 bases. CDR3 loop: CASSLDITGGNIEQYF. Written as DNA, the CDR3 is TGTGCCAGCAGCTTAGATATTACAGGGGGGAATATCGAGCAGTACTTC.

This clone is a singleton in its sample. The chain is built from TRBV2 and TRBJ2-7; D uncertain. Germline V CDR1 and CDR2: SNHLY, FYNNEI. This CDR3 comprises 12 residues. V dropped 10 bases and J dropped 1 base, with 11 bases sitting between them. The chain's CDR3 is CATVGRSYEQYF. Written as DNA, the CDR3 is TGTGCCACCGTGGGCAGGTCCTACGAGCAGTACTTC. Together with reference TRBV2 and TRBJ2-7, the CDR3 gives the full variable domain: EPEVTQTPSHQVTQMGQEVILRCVPISNHLYFYWYRQILGQKVEFLVSFYNNEISEKSEIFDDQFSVERPDGSNFTLKIRSTKLEDSAMYFCATVGRSYEQYFGPGTRLTVT.

This clone was picked up one time. This chain links TRBV19 with TRBJ1-2; D not resolved. CDR3 length: 14 residues. Germline CDR1 and CDR2: LNHDA and SQIVND (reference sequence). Trimming left V 9 bases short and J 8 bases short, with 22 bases between. CDR3 sequence reads: CASRPAGMYHGYTF. The CDR3 region has the DNA TGTGCCAGCCGGCCGGCAGGAATGTATCACGGCTACACCTTC. Drawing the rest from reference TRBV19 and TRBJ1-2, the complete variable domain is DGGITQSPKYLFRKEGQNVTLSCEQNLNHDAMYWYRQDPGQGLRLIYYSQIVNDFQKGDIAEGYSVSREKKESFPLTVTSAQKNPTAFYLCASRPAGMYHGYTFGSGTRLTVV.

CDR3 sequence (DNA): TGTGCCAGCAGCTTAGCGGCGGAGTTGAAGACCCAGTACTTC. Translating gives CASSLAAELKTQYF. The chain uses TRBV7-9 and TRBJ2-5; D gene uncertain. Germline CDR1 reads SEHNR; CDR2 reads FQNEAQ (reference sequence). This CDR3 spans 14 amino acids. V lost 0 bases and J 6 bases, leaving 11 bases between the germline ends.

V usage is TRBV5-1 and J usage is TRBJ2-3, with D tentatively TRBD1 or TRBD2 (6 bases each). This CDR3 has 16 amino acids. Trimming shortened V by 0 bases and J by 2 bases, and 13 bases separated the two germline ends. CDR1 is SGHRS, CDR2 YFSETQ, per germline. CDR3 in amino acids: CASSLAFGGLTDTQYF. CDR3 DNA: TGCGCCAGCAGCTTGGCTTTCGGGGGCCTCACAGATACGCAGTATTTT.

The chain is built from TRBV7-9 and TRBJ1-4; D not resolved. The CDR3 has 17 residues. The germline gives CDR1 SEHNR, CDR2 FQNEAQ (reference sequence). The V and J ends lost 1 base and 0 bases respectively, with 12 bases between them. The CDR3 region is CASSLGIQIATNEKLFF. The CDR3 nucleotides read TGTGCCAGCAGCTTAGGAATACAGATAGCAACTAATGAAAAACTGTTTTTT.